What follows describes a single T cell receptor beta chain. Germline CDR1 reads GTSNPN; CDR2 reads SVGIG (reference sequence). The CDR3 sequence is 13 residues long. The germline V and J ends were trimmed by 0 bases and 2 bases, with 7 bases remaining between them. The data were taken from a study of blood T cell repertoires in COVID-19. Study context: Samples taken during acute and convalescent COVID-19 were collected in the United States, Italy and Spain. PBMCs, B-cell-depleted T cells, or T cells were the source of the cDNA or gDNA that made up the material.

As handled by the study authors: Reference gene primers were amplified, and this amplification served to estimate nucleated cell counts. The data were produced by immunoSEQ multiplex PCR, yet TCRdb's version contains in-frame clones alone and is incomplete. V and J calls and clone size are those listed in that table; D and trimming were worked out from the DNA. The sample shows around 81,000 clones, about 90% of them seen only once. This chain links TRBV30 with TRBJ1-2; a possible D gene is TRBD1 (5 bases). The sequenced material came from peripheral blood. This sequence originates from a woman older than 75 with acute or convalescent COVID-19. The CDR3 DNA sequence: TGTGCCTGGAGTGTATCAGGGAACTATGGCTACACCTTC. Protein: CAWSVSGNYGYTF. The variable domain in full, completed from reference TRBV30 and TRBJ1-2, reads SQTIHQWPATLVQPVGSPLSLECTVEGTSNPNLYWYRQAAGRGLQLLFYSVGIGQISSEVPQNLSASRPQDRQFILSSKKLLLSDSGFYLCAWSVSGNYGYTFGSGTRLTVV.